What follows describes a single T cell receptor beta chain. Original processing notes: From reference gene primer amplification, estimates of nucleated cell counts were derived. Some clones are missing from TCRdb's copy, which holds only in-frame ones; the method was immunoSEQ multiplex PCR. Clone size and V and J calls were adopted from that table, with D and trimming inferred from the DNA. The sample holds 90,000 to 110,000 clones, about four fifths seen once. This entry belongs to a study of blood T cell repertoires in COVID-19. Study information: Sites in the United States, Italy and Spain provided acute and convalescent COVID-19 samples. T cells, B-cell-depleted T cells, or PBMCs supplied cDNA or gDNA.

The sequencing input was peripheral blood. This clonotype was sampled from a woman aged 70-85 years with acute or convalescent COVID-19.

CDR3: CASSGLQGTGELFF. For the CDR3, the DNA is TGTGCCAGCAGTGGCCTTCAGGGCACCGGGGAGCTGTTTTTT. This chain joins TRBV2 and TRBJ2-2; D perhaps matches TRBD1 (5 bases). V lost 4 bases and J lost 4, with 10 bases in between. Germline values: CDR1 SNHLY, CDR2 FYNNEI. The CDR3 is 14 residues long.